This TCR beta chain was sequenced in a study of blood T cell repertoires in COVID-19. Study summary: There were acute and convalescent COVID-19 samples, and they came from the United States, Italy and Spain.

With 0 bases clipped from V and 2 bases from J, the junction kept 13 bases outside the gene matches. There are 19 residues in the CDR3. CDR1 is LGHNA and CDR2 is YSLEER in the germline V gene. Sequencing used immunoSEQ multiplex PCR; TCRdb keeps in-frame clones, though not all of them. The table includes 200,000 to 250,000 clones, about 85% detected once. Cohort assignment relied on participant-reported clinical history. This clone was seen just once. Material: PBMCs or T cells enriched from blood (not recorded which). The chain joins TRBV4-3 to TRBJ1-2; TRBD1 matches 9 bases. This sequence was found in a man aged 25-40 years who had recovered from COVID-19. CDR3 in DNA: TGCGCCAGCAGCCAAGATCCGTCCCCTGGGACAGGGATGAACTATGGCTACACCTTC. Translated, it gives CASSQDPSPGTGMNYGYTF.